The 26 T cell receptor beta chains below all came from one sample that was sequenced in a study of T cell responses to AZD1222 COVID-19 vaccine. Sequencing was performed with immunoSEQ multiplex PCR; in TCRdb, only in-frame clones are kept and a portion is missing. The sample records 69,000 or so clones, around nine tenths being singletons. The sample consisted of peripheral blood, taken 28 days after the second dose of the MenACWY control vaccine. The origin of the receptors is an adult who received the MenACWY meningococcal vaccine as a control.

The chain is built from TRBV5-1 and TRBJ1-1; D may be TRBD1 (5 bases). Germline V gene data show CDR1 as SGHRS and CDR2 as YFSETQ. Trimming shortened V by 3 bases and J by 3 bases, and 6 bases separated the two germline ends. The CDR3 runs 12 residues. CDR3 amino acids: CASSWGDTEAFF. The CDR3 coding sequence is TGCGCCAGCAGCTGGGGGGACACTGAAGCTTTCTTT.

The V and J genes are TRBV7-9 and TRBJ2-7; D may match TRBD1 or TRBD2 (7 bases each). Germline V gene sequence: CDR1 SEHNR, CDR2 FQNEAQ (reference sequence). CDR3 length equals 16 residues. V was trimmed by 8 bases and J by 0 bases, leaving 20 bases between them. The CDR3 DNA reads TGTGCCAGCTCCAGGGGGGGGACAGTGAGCTCCTACGAGCAGTACTTC. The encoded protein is CASSRGGTVSSYEQYF.

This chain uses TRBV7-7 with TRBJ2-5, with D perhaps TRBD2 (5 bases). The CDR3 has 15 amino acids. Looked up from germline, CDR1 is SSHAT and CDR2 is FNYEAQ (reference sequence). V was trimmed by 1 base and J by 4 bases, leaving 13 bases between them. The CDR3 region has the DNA TGTGCCAGCAGCTTAGGAGGGCAAGGAGGAGAGACCCAGTACTTC. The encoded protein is CASSLGGQGGETQYF.

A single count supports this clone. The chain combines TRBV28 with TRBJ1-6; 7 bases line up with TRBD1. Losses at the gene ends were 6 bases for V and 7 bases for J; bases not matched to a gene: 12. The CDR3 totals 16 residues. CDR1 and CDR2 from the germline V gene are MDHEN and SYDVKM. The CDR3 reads CASSPTKGTDNSPLHF. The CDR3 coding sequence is TGTGCCAGCAGCCCTACCAAGGGGACAGACAATTCACCCCTCCACTTT.

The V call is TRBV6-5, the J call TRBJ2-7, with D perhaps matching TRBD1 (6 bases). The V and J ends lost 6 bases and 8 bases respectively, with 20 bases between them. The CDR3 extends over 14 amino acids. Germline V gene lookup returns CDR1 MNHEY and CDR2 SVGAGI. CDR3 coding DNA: TGTGCCAGCAGGCTGGGGGCCGACGAGGGCCAGCAGTACTTC. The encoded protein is CASRLGADEGQQYF.

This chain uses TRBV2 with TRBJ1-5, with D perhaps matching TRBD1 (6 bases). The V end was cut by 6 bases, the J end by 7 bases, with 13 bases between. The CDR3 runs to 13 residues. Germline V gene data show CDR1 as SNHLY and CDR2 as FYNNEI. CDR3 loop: CASRKTGSQPQHF. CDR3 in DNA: TGTGCCAGCAGGAAAACAGGGAGCCAGCCCCAGCATTTT.

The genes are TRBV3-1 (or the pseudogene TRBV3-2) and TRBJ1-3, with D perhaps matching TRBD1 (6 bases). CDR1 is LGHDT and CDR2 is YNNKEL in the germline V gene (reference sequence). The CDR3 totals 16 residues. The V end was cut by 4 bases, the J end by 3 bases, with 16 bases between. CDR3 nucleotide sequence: TGTGCCAGCAGCCCGATTTCAGGGGTTGTTGGAAACACCATATATTTT. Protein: CASSPISGVVGNTIYF.

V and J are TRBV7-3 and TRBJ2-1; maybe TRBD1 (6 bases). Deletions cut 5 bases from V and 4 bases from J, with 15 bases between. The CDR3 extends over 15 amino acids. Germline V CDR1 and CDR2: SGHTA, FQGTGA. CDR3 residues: CASSEQGPAYNEQFF. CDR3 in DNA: TGTGCCAGCAGCGAACAGGGTCCCGCTTACAATGAGCAGTTCTTC.

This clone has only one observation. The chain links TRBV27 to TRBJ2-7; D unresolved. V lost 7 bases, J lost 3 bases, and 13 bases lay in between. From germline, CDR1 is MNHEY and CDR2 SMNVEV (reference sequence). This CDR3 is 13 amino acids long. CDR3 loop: CASTSPGLYEQYF. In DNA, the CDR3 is TGTGCCAGCACCTCCCCGGGCCTCTACGAGCAGTACTTC.

Here the CDR3 reads CASSLDRFSGANVLTF. CDR3 nucleotide sequence: TGTGCCAGCAGCTTAGACCGTTTCTCTGGGGCCAACGTCCTGACTTTC. The J gene is TRBJ2-6, the V gene TRBV5-4; D gene unclear. There are 16 residues in the CDR3. Germline lookup yields CDR1 SGHNT and CDR2 YYREEE (reference sequence). Trimming removed 2 bases from V and 0 bases from J, with 9 bases in between.

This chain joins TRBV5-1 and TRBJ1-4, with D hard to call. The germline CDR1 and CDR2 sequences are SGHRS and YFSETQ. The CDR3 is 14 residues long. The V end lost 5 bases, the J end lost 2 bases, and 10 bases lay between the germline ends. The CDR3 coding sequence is TGCGCCAGCAGACCCAGGTGGACTAATGAAAAACTGTTTTTT. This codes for CASRPRWTNEKLFF.

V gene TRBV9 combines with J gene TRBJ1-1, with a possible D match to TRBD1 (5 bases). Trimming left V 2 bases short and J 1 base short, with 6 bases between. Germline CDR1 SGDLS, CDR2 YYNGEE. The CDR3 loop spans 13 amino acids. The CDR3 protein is CASSVDRNTEAFF. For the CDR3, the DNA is TGTGCCAGCAGCGTCGACAGGAACACTGAAGCTTTCTTT.

The DNA of the CDR3 is TGTGCCAGCAGCGCTTCCTACGAGCAGTACTTC. Amino acid sequence: CASSASYEQYF. This chain connects TRBV5-4 to TRBJ2-7; D ambiguous. The CDR3 extends over 11 amino acids. The V gene's germline CDR1 is SGHNT and CDR2 YYREEE (reference sequence). Trimming stripped 4 bases from V and 1 base from J, with 3 bases between.

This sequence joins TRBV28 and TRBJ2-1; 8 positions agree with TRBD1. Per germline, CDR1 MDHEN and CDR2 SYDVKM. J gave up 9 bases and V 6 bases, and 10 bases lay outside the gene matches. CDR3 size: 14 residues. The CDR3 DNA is TGTGCCAGCAGCACAGGGGGGTCGAAAGCTGAGCAGTTCTTC. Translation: CASSTGGSKAEQFF.

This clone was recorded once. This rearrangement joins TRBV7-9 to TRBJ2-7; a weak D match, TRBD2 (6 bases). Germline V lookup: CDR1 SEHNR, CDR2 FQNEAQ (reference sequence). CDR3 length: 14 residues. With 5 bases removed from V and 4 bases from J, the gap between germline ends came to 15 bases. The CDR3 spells CASSTPSAVYEQYF. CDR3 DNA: TGTGCCAGCAGCACACCTAGCGCCGTGTACGAGCAGTACTTC. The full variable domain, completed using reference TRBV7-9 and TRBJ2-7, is DTGVSQNPRHKITKRGQNVTFRCDPISEHNRLYWYRQTLGQGPEFLTYFQNEAQLEKSRLLSDRFSAERPKGSFSTLEIQRTEQGDSAMYLCASSTPSAVYEQYFGPGTRLTVT.

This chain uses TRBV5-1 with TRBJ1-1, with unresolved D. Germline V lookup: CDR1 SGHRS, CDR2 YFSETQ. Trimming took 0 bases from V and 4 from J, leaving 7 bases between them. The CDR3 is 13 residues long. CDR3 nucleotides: TGCGCCAGCAGCTTGGTTCTCCGCACTGAAGCTTTCTTT. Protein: CASSLVLRTEAFF.

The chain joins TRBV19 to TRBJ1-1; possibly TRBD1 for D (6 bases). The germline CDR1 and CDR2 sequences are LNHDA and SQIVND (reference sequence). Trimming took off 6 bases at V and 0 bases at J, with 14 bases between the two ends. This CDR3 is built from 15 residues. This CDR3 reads CASREGVWMNTEAFF. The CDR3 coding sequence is TGTGCCAGTAGGGAGGGGGTCTGGATGAACACTGAAGCTTTCTTT.

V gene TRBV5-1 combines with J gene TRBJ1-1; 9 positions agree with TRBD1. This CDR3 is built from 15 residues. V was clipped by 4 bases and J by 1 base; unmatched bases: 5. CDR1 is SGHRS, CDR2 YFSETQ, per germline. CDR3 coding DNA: TGCGCCAGCAGCCCCGGACAGGGGAGGAACACTGAAGCTTTCTTT. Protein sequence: CASSPGQGRNTEAFF.

The CDR3 nucleotides are TGTGCCAGCTCACCCGGAGTAGAGGGAAACACCATATATTTT. Amino acid sequence: CASSPGVEGNTIYF. The rearrangement links TRBV18 to TRBJ1-3; D gene unclear. Germline CDR1 reads KGHSH; CDR2 reads LQKENI. The CDR3 totals 14 residues. Trimming shortened V by 3 bases and J by 4 bases, and 10 bases separated the two germline ends.

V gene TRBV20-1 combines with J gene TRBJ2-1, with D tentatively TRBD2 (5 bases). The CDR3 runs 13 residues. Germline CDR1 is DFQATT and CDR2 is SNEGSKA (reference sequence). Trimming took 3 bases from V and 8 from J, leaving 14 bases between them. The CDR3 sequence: CSASRTPWDEQFF. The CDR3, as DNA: TGCAGTGCTAGTAGGACTCCTTGGGATGAGCAGTTCTTC.

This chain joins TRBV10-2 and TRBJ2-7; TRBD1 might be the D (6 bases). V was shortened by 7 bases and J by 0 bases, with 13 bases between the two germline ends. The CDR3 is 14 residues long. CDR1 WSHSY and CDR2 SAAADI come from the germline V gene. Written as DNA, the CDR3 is TGCGCCAGCAACCAGGGGCTACTCTCCTACGAGCAGTACTTC. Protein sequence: CASNQGLLSYEQYF.

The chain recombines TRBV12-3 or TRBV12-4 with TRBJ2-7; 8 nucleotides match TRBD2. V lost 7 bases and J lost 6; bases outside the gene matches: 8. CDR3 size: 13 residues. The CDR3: CASTLAGRSEQYF. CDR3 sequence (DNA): TGTGCCAGCACGTTAGCGGGGAGGAGCGAGCAGTACTTC.

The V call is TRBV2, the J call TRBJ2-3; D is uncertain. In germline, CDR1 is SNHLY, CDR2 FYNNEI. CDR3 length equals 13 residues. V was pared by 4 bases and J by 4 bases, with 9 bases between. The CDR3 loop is CASSAAWADTQYF. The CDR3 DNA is TGTGCCAGCAGTGCTGCCTGGGCAGATACGCAGTATTTT.

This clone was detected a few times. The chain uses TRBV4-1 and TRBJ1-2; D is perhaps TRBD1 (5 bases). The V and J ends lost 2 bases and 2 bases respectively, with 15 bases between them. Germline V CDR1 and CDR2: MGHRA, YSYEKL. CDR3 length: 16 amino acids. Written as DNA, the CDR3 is TGCGCCAGCAGCCAACTGATCGAAGGGGAAAACTATGGCTACACCTTC. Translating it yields CASSQLIEGENYGYTF.

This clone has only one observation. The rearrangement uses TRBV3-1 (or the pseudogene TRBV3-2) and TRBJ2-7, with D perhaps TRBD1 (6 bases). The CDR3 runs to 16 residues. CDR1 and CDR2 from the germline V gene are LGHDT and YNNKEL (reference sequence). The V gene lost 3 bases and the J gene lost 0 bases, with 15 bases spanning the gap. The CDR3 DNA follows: TGTGCCAGCAGCCATCAAGACATAGGGGGCTCCTACGAGCAGTACTTC. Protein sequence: CASSHQDIGGSYEQYF.

The CDR3: CASSYLRRDPTDTQYF. The CDR3 nucleotides are TGTGCCAGCAGTTACTTGAGGCGGGACCCCACAGATACGCAGTATTTT. The genes are TRBV6-2 or TRBV6-3 and TRBJ2-3; tentative D call: TRBD2 (6 bases). Between the trimmed V and J ends, which lost 1 base and 2 bases, there was a span of 13 bases. This CDR3 contains 16 residues. Germline V gene lookup returns CDR1 MNHEY and CDR2 SVGEGT.